The entry below gives a single TCR beta chain sequence along with its context. As yet, its antigen is unknown. Germline CDR1 SGHAT, CDR2 FQNNGV. V was cut by 1 base and J by 9 bases, with 4 bases left in between. This CDR3 comprises 11 residues. These data are taken from a study of T cell responses to AZD1222 COVID-19 vaccine. Study-wide background: Combined were second doses at about 4 or about 12 weeks. Study-level findings and limits: Targets within unmutated variant regions were reportedly found for nearly half of spike-specific TCRs. The span of vaccine-associated CD4 TCRs extended across spike, with dominance at 160-218 and 743-854. The peak T cell response came first, and repertoires were sampled only after it.

TCRdb's table, derived via immunoSEQ multiplex PCR, lists solely in-frame clones and lacks some. The sample shows about 160,000 clones, more than 70% of them seen only once. This chain connects TRBV11-2 to TRBJ2-1, with D unclear. The sample consisted of peripheral blood, taken on day 0 of AZD1222 vaccination. This TCR derives from an adult in good health. Here the CDR3 reads CASSLVVEQFF. CDR3 in DNA: TGTGCCAGCAGCTTAGTTGTTGAGCAGTTCTTC. Combining the CDR3 with reference TRBV11-2 and TRBJ2-1 gives the whole variable domain EAGVAQSPRYKIIEKRQSVAFWCNPISGHATLYWYQQILGQGPKLLIQFQNNGVVDDSQLPKDRFSAERLKGVDSTLKIQPAKLEDSAVYLCASSLVVEQFFGPGTRLTVL.